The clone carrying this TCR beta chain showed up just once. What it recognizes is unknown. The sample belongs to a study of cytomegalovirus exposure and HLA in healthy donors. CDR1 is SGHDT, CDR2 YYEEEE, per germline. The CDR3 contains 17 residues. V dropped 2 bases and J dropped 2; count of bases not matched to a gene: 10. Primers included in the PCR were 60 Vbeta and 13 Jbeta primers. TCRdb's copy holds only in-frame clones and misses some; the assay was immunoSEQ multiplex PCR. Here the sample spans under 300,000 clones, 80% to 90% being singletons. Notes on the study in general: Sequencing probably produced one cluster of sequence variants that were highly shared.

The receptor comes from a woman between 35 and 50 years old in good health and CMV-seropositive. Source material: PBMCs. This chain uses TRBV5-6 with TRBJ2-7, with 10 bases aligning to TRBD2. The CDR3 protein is CASSLKFTGLATYEQYF. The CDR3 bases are TGTGCCAGCAGCTTAAAGTTCACGGGACTAGCGACCTACGAGCAGTACTTC.